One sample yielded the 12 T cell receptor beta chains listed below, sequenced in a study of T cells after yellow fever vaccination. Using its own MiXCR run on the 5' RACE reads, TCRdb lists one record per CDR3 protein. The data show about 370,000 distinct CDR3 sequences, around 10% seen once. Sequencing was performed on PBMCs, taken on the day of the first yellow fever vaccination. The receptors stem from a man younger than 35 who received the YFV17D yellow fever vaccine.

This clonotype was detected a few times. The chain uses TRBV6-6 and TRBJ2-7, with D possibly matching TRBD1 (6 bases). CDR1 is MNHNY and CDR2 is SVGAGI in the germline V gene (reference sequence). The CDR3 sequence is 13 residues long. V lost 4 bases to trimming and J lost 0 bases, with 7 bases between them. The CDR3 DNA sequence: TGTGCCAGCAGTTCGGACAGCTCCTACGAGCAGTACTTC. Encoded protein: CASSSDSSYEQYF.

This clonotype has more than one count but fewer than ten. The CDR3 coding sequence is TGTGCCAGCAGTCAGTCTTTCAGGTATGAAGCTTTCTTT. As protein: CASSQSFRYEAFF. The chain is built from TRBV6-2 or TRBV6-3 and TRBJ1-1; D is undetermined. The CDR3 extends over 13 amino acids. Trimming pared 5 bases from V and 7 bases from J, leaving 14 bases between. From germline, CDR1 is MNHEY and CDR2 SVGEGT.

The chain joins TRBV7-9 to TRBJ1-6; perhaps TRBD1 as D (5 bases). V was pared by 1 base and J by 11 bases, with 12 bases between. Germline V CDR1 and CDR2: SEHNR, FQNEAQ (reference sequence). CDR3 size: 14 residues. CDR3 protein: CASSLVGDGTPLHF. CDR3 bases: TGTGCCAGCAGCTTAGTAGGGGACGGGACACCCCTCCACTTT.

CDR3 bases: TGCGCCAGCAGCCTCGTTGGGGGCGGGGGTGAAGCTTTCTTT. Translation: CASSLVGGGGEAFF. The V and J genes are TRBV4-3 and TRBJ1-1; maybe TRBD1 (6 bases). V dropped 4 bases and J dropped 7 bases, with 16 bases sitting between them. CDR3 size: 14 residues. Germline assignment: CDR1 LGHNA and CDR2 YSLEER.

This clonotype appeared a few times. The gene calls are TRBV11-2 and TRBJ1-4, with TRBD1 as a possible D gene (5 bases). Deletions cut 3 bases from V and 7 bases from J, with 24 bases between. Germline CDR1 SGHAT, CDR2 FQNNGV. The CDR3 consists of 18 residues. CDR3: CASSLGLGGGRLGEKLFF. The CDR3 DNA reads TGTGCCAGCAGCTTGGGTCTCGGGGGTGGCCGGCTGGGTGAAAAACTGTTTTTT.

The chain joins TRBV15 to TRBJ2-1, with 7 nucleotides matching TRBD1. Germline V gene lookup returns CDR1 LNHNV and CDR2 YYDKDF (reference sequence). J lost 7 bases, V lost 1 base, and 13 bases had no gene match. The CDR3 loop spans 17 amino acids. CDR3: CATSRVAGGKLVNEQFF. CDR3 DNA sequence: TGTGCCACCAGCAGAGTGGCAGGGGGAAAATTAGTGAATGAGCAGTTCTTC.

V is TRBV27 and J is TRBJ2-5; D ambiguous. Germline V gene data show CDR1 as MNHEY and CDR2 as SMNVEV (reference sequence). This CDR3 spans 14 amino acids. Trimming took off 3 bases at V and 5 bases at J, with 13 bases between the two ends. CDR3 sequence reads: CASSFRRGRETQYF. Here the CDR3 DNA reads TGTGCCAGCAGTTTCAGGCGTGGCAGGGAGACCCAGTACTTC.

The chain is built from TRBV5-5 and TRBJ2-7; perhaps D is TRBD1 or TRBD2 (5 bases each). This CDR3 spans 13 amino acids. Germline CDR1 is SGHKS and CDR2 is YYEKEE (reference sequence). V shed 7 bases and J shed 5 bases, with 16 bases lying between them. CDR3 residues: CASGLGVLDEQYF. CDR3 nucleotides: TGTGCCAGCGGCCTGGGGGTCCTCGACGAGCAGTACTTC.

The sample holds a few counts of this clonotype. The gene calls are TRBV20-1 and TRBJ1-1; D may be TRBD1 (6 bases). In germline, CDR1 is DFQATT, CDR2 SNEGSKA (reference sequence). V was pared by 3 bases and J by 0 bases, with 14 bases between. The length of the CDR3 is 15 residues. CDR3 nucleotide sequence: TGCAGTGCTAGCCGGACAGCCGCTCTGAACACTGAAGCTTTCTTT. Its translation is CSASRTAALNTEAFF.

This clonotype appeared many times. The CDR3 DNA follows: TGCAGTGCTAGGGGGGAAAGCACAGATACGCAGTATTTT. Translating gives CSARGESTDTQYF. This chain connects TRBV20-1 to TRBJ2-3, with D perhaps being TRBD1 or TRBD2 (5 bases each). From germline, CDR1 is DFQATT and CDR2 SNEGSKA (reference sequence). The length of the CDR3 is 13 residues. The V and J ends lost 3 bases and 0 bases respectively, with 7 bases between them.

CDR3: CASSLDSPYGYTF. CDR3 bases: TGTGCCAGCAGCCTCGACAGCCCCTATGGCTACACCTTC. The chain recombines TRBV5-6 with TRBJ1-2; maybe TRBD1 (5 bases). The CDR3 has 13 residues. V lost 4 bases and J lost 4, with 11 bases in between. Germline CDR1 reads SGHDT; CDR2 reads YYEEEE.

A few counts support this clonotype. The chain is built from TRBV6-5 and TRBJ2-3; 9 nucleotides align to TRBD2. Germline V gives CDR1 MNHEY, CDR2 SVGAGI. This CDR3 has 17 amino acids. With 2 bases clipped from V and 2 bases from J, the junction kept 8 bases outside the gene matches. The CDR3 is CASSYSPAGGSTDTQYF. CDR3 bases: TGTGCCAGCAGTTACAGCCCAGCGGGGGGATCCACAGATACGCAGTATTTT.